These 18 T cell receptor beta chains were sequenced from one sample in a study of technical replicates of blood from a handful of donors. The method was immunoSEQ multiplex PCR; TCRdb's version includes in-frame clones alone and lacks a portion of them. The sample yields tens of thousands of clones, 94% seen once. Sequencing was performed on T cells isolated from PBMCs. These receptor sequences come from a human donor in good health.

The chain uses TRBV5-1 and TRBJ1-1; the match to TRBD1 covers 8 bases. V lost 0 bases and J lost 6; bases outside the gene matches: 4. The CDR3 has 14 residues. Germline CDR1 SGHRS, CDR2 YFSETQ. The CDR3 sequence: CASSLGDRFAEAFF. CDR3 DNA sequence: TGCGCCAGCAGCTTGGGGGACAGGTTCGCTGAAGCTTTCTTT.

This clone occurred once. The chain combines TRBV6-1 with TRBJ2-7; TRBD2 agrees at 8 bases. Trimming at V came to 8 bases and at J to 2 bases, leaving 11 bases not matched to a gene. CDR1 and CDR2 from the germline V gene are MNHNS and SASEGT. This CDR3 spans 15 amino acids. The CDR3 sequence is CASHALAGMPYEQYF. The CDR3 DNA sequence: TGTGCCAGCCACGCCTTAGCGGGAATGCCCTACGAGCAGTACTTC.

The V and J genes are TRBV7-3 and TRBJ1-1; 7 nucleotides align to TRBD1. Losses at the gene ends were 5 bases for V and 5 bases for J; bases not matched to a gene: 8. The CDR3 contains 14 residues. Germline values: CDR1 SGHTA, CDR2 FQGTGA. CDR3 sequence: CASSERTGNTEAFF. CDR3 coding DNA: TGTGCCAGCAGCGAAAGGACAGGTAATACTGAAGCTTTCTTT.

J is TRBJ2-1 and V is TRBV6-1; a weak D match, TRBD1 (5 bases). Germline-derived CDR1 and CDR2 are MNHNS and SASEGT. Trimming shortened V by 8 bases and J by 0 bases, and 11 bases separated the two germline ends. This CDR3 contains 14 residues. The CDR3 protein is CASGADSSYNEQFF. The CDR3 DNA reads TGTGCCAGCGGGGCGGATAGCTCCTACAATGAGCAGTTCTTC.

The chain employs TRBV18 and TRBJ1-1; D is undetermined. Germline CDR1 and CDR2: KGHSH and LQKENI. This CDR3 has 15 amino acids. V lost 0 bases and J lost 2, with 10 bases in between. As DNA, the CDR3 is TGTGCCAGCTCACCACCAGGCAGGTATAACACTGAAGCTTTCTTT. Protein sequence: CASSPPGRYNTEAFF.

J is TRBJ1-1 and V is TRBV5-8, with TRBD1 identical over 7 bases. CDR3 size: 13 residues. CDR1 and CDR2 from the germline V gene are SGHTS and YDEGEE. V shed 4 bases and J 1 base; nucleotides not matched to a gene: 1. As DNA, the CDR3 is TGTGCCAGCAGCAGGACAGGGAACACTGAAGCTTTCTTT. Protein sequence: CASSRTGNTEAFF.

V usage is TRBV9 and J usage is TRBJ1-5, with a tentative D call TRBD1 (5 bases). CDR1 SGDLS and CDR2 YYNGEE come from the germline V gene. V was shortened by 4 bases and J by 3 bases, with 14 bases between the two germline ends. This CDR3 has 15 amino acids. CDR3 in DNA: TGTGCCAGCAGCATGAACGGGGGTGACAATCAGCCCCAGCATTTT. Protein: CASSMNGGDNQPQHF.

The rearrangement joins TRBV5-1 to TRBJ2-7, with 7 bases aligning to TRBD1. V lost 1 base to trimming and J lost 11 bases; unmatched junction nucleotides: 3. Germline V gene lookup returns CDR1 SGHRS and CDR2 YFSETQ. CDR3 length: 11 residues. CDR3 coding DNA: TGCGCCAGCAGCTTGCAGGGGGTGAAGTACTTC. Its translation is CASSLQGVKYF. The full variable domain, rest sourced from reference TRBV5-1 and TRBJ2-7, is KAGVTQTPRYLIKTRGQQVTLSCSPISGHRSVSWYQQTPGQGLQFLFEYFSETQRNKGNFPGRFSGRQFSNSRSEMNVSTLELGDSALYLCASSLQGVKYFGPGTRLTVT.

The chain couples TRBV2 to TRBJ2-7; D call uncertain. Germline values: CDR1 SNHLY, CDR2 FYNNEI. CDR3 length: 15 amino acids. The ends were cut back, 1 base at V and 0 bases at J, with 10 bases in the middle. Here the CDR3 reads CASSEDIQSSYEQYF. The CDR3 nucleotides are TGTGCCAGCAGTGAAGACATCCAAAGCTCCTACGAGCAGTACTTC.

This CDR3 is CASSGGTGGAEKLFF. DNA of the CDR3: TGTGCCAGCAGCGGTGGGACAGGGGGCGCTGAAAAACTGTTTTTT. V gene TRBV5-4 combines with J gene TRBJ1-4; 12 positions match TRBD1. The germline V gene has CDR1 SGHNT and CDR2 YYREEE (reference sequence). The V segment lost 4 bases and the J segment 7 bases; nucleotides outside the gene matches: 5. The length of the CDR3 is 15 residues.

This chain connects TRBV6-5 to TRBJ2-1, with 13 positions matching TRBD2. The germline V gene has CDR1 MNHEY and CDR2 SVGAGI. V lost 5 bases to trimming and J lost 8 bases; unmatched junction nucleotides: 3. This CDR3 region has 14 residues. The CDR3 region has the DNA TGTGCCAGCAGTCGGACTAGCGGGAGTCATGAGCAGTTCTTC. It specifies CASSRTSGSHEQFF.

The chain is built from TRBV6-4 and TRBJ2-1; 7 nucleotides line up with TRBD1. With 4 bases clipped from V and 4 bases from J, the junction kept 7 bases outside the gene matches. Germline V CDR1 and CDR2: MRHNA, SNTAGT. The CDR3 extends over 15 amino acids. CDR3 bases: TGTGCCAGCAGTGTAGGCACAGGGGCATACAATGAGCAGTTCTTC. This encodes CASSVGTGAYNEQFF.

The chain combines TRBV6-1 with TRBJ1-5; a weak D match, TRBD1 (5 bases). The V end was cut by 2 bases, the J end by 6 bases, with 26 bases between. This CDR3 spans 19 amino acids. Germline assignment: CDR1 MNHNS and CDR2 SASEGT. The CDR3 spells CASSELTGFPQGWSQPQHF. The CDR3 DNA sequence: TGTGCCAGCAGTGAATTAACAGGTTTTCCCCAGGGATGGAGTCAGCCCCAGCATTTT.

The rearrangement joins TRBV30 to TRBJ1-5; D call uncertain. The CDR3 length is 13 residues. Germline lookup yields CDR1 GTSNPN and CDR2 SVGIG (reference sequence). V dropped 5 bases and J dropped 4 bases, with 12 bases sitting between them. CDR3 sequence (DNA): TGTGCCTGGGGTGAGACGGGAAATCAGCCCCAGCATTTT. Its protein is CAWGETGNQPQHF. The variable domain in full, completed from reference TRBV30 and TRBJ1-5, reads SQTIHQWPATLVQPVGSPLSLECTVEGTSNPNLYWYRQAAGRGLQLLFYSVGIGQISSEVPQNLSASRPQDRQFILSSKKLLLSDSGFYLCAWGETGNQPQHFGDGTRLSIL.

The chain links TRBV2 to TRBJ1-1; no reliable D call. With 11 bases removed from V and 0 bases from J, the gap between germline ends came to 13 bases. The germline CDR1 and CDR2 sequences are SNHLY and FYNNEI. The CDR3 length is 13 residues. The DNA for the CDR3 is TGTGCCGGGTCCGACGGGGTGAACACTGAAGCTTTCTTT. Protein sequence: CAGSDGVNTEAFF.

The rearrangement uses TRBV10-1 and TRBJ1-1; D is perhaps TRBD1 (6 bases). Germline loops: CDR1 WNHNN, CDR2 SYGVQD (reference sequence). The CDR3 spans 12 residues. Trimming pared 8 bases from V and 2 bases from J, leaving 9 bases between. The CDR3 here is CASSDRNTEAFF. The CDR3 DNA is TGCGCCAGCTCGGACAGAAACACTGAAGCTTTCTTT.

The chain recombines TRBV6-1 with TRBJ1-5; 9 positions match TRBD1. Trimming took 6 bases from V and 7 from J; bases not matched to a gene: 10. Germline assignment: CDR1 MNHNS and CDR2 SASEGT. The CDR3 totals 15 residues. Written as DNA, the CDR3 is TGTGCCAGCAGACCCGGGACAGGGTATCAACAGCCCCAGCATTTT. Protein product: CASRPGTGYQQPQHF.

The chain employs TRBV6-4 and TRBJ2-1; 9 bases agree with TRBD2. The ends lost 5 bases at V and 5 bases at J; junction bases unmatched: 4. Germline CDR1 reads MRHNA; CDR2 reads SNTAGT. The CDR3 length is 14 residues. The CDR3 nucleotides are TGTGCCAGCAGTCCGGGACTAGCTAACAATGAGCAGTTCTTC. Translating it yields CASSPGLANNEQFF.